These 15 T cell receptor beta chains were sequenced from one sample in a study of neurological immune-mediated disorders. TCRdb reanalysed the 5' RACE reads using MiXCR and keeps one entry per CDR3 protein. The table shows about 82,000 distinct CDR3 sequences, with approximately 2.8% occurring only once. The specimen was PBMCs. These receptors were obtained from a young woman with multiple sclerosis.

In this sample, this clonotype turned up many times. The V gene is TRBV10-3, the J gene TRBJ2-3; 13 bases align to TRBD2. Germline V CDR1 and CDR2: ENHRY, SYGVKD. V lost 0 bases and J lost 0; bases outside the gene matches: 3. The CDR3 extends over 18 amino acids. DNA of the CDR3: TGTGCCATCAGTGAGTCGACTAGCGGGAGGACTAGCACAGATACGCAGTATTTT. Residues: CAISESTSGRTSTDTQYF.

Many counts were recorded for this clonotype. This sequence joins TRBV12-3 or TRBV12-4 and TRBJ2-7; no definite D call. The CDR3 runs to 11 residues. Trimming removed 5 bases at V and 10 bases at J, with 12 bases between. CDR3 residues: CASSGVLGQYF. CDR3 DNA sequence: TGTGCCAGCAGTGGGGTCCTCGGCCAGTACTTC.

This clonotype has at least ten counts. V is TRBV20-1 and J is TRBJ2-1; 13 positions agree with TRBD2. The CDR3 length is 14 residues. CDR1 and CDR2 from the germline V gene are DFQATT and SNEGSKA (reference sequence). J lost 5 bases, V lost 6 bases, and 4 bases had no gene match. CDR3 residues: CSAAGTSGDNEQFF. CDR3 DNA sequence: TGCAGTGCCGCCGGGACTAGCGGGGACAATGAGCAGTTCTTC.

The sample holds many counts of this clonotype. DNA of the CDR3: TGCAGTGCTAGAGGACACAATGAACAGCCCCAGCATTTT. It codes for CSARGHNEQPQHF. V usage is TRBV20-1 and J usage is TRBJ1-5; D unclear. This CDR3 is 13 amino acids long. The germline CDR1 and CDR2 sequences are DFQATT and SNEGSKA (reference sequence). Trimming cost V 1 base and J 7 bases, with 11 bases left between them.

There are many counts of this clonotype. The genes are TRBV6-6 and TRBJ1-5, with unresolved D. Germline lookup yields CDR1 MNHNY and CDR2 SVGAGI (reference sequence). V dropped 2 bases and J dropped 3 bases, with 14 bases sitting between them. CDR3 length equals 16 residues. The CDR3 spells CASSYASRQNNQPQHF. The CDR3, as DNA: TGTGCCAGCAGTTACGCCAGTCGGCAGAACAATCAGCCCCAGCATTTT.

This clonotype appeared many times. This sequence joins TRBV7-8 and TRBJ1-1; weak D call: TRBD1 (5 bases). The CDR3 length is 15 residues. Germline lookup yields CDR1 SGHVS and CDR2 FQNEAQ. V was trimmed by 5 bases and J by 0 bases, leaving 13 bases between them. Here the CDR3 reads CASSTTGLLNTEAFF. CDR3 nucleotide sequence: TGTGCCAGCAGCACCACGGGACTCCTGAACACTGAAGCTTTCTTT.

This clonotype was found many times. The chain joins TRBV20-1 to TRBJ2-3, with 16 bases identical to TRBD2. This CDR3 is built from 17 residues. Germline V lookup: CDR1 DFQATT, CDR2 SNEGSKA (reference sequence). Trimming cost V 4 bases and J 5 bases; bases outside gene matches: 9. CDR3 DNA sequence: TGCAGTGCTACCACGGGACTAGCGGGAGGGCCGATAGATACGCAGTATTTT. It is translated as CSATTGLAGGPIDTQYF.

This clonotype appeared many times. The chain recombines TRBV4-3 with TRBJ2-1, with TRBD2 matching 9 bases. The CDR3 contains 16 residues. J lost 4 bases, V lost 3 bases, and 7 bases had no gene match. The germline gives CDR1 LGHNA, CDR2 YSLEER. The CDR3 region has the DNA TGCGCCAGCAGCCAGGGACGTAGCGGGAGATACAATGAGCAGTTCTTC. It codes for CASSQGRSGRYNEQFF.

In this sample, this clonotype turned up many times. The chain carries TRBV12-3 or TRBV12-4 and TRBJ1-2; perhaps TRBD1 as D (5 bases). The CDR3 consists of 13 residues. Trimming pared 1 base from V and 10 bases from J, leaving 13 bases between. CDR3 bases: TGTGCCAGCAGTTTAGGCAGGGTCTTTGACTACACCTTC. Its translation: CASSLGRVFDYTF.

This clonotype was observed many times. V and J are TRBV5-1 and TRBJ2-1, with D possibly TRBD2 on 6 matching bases. The CDR3 loop spans 15 amino acids. Germline-derived CDR1 and CDR2 are SGHRS and YFSETQ. Trimming took off 4 bases at V and 4 bases at J, with 15 bases between the two ends. CDR3 amino acids: CASSRPSGPYNEQFF. For the CDR3, the DNA is TGCGCCAGCAGCCGCCCCAGCGGGCCTTACAATGAGCAGTTCTTC.

In this sample, this clonotype turned up many times. The V gene is TRBV7-6, the J gene TRBJ1-2; tentatively, D is TRBD1 (5 bases). This CDR3 has 12 amino acids. The V end was cut by 6 bases, the J end by 4 bases, with 9 bases between. Germline-derived CDR1 and CDR2 are SGHVS and FNYEAQ. Here the CDR3 DNA reads TGTGCCAGCAGTTCCAGGGTCTATGGCTACACCTTC. It specifies CASSSRVYGYTF.

The chain employs TRBV19 and TRBJ2-1; 10 nucleotides align to TRBD1. This CDR3 has 14 residues. CDR1 and CDR2 from the germline V gene are LNHDA and SQIVND (reference sequence). V was clipped by 6 bases and J by 8 bases; unmatched bases: 7. This chain's CDR3 is CASRAGQGLDEQFF. In nucleotides, the CDR3 is TGTGCCAGTAGGGCGGGACAGGGGTTGGATGAGCAGTTCTTC.

The V and J genes are TRBV6-2 or TRBV6-3 and TRBJ2-2; 13 bases are shared with TRBD2. This CDR3 contains 21 residues. V shed 0 bases, J shed 0 bases, and the junction held 10 bases outside the gene matches. The germline gives CDR1 MNHEY, CDR2 SVGEGT. The CDR3 spells CASSYSTAGLAGRTNTGELFF. CDR3 sequence (DNA): TGTGCCAGCAGTTACTCAACTGCGGGACTAGCGGGGAGAACGAACACCGGGGAGCTGTTTTTT.

Many counts were recorded for this clonotype. The V and J genes are TRBV20-1 and TRBJ1-3; a possible D gene is TRBD1 (5 bases). The germline V gene has CDR1 DFQATT and CDR2 SNEGSKA (reference sequence). This CDR3 region has 17 residues. Trimming stripped 1 base from V and 7 bases from J, with 23 bases between. The CDR3 loop is CSARGGGTSRTGNTIYF. Written as DNA, the CDR3 is TGCAGTGCTAGAGGGGGGGGAACCTCCCGGACCGGGAACACCATATATTTT.

This clonotype was counted at least ten times. The chain carries TRBV28 and TRBJ1-5, with D unclear. The CDR3 sequence is 16 residues long. Germline V gene lookup returns CDR1 MDHEN and CDR2 SYDVKM. V lost 5 bases and J 7 bases, leaving 21 bases between the germline ends. CDR3 coding DNA: TGTGCCAGCAGTCCCGCCGAAGGCCTAGGGAAGCAGCCCCAGCATTTT. Translated: CASSPAEGLGKQPQHF.